Shown below are 3 T cell receptor beta chains from a single sample sequenced in a study of blood T cell repertoires in COVID-19. Clones were read by immunoSEQ multiplex PCR, and TCRdb kept only the in-frame ones, dropping some. The sample holds more than 40,000 clones; around 85% are singletons and the top ten take under 3%. Sequencing was carried out using peripheral blood. The receptors derive from a man between 50 and 59 years old with acute or convalescent COVID-19.

This clone was counted a few times. The chain combines TRBV2 with TRBJ1-2; D is unclear. V shed 6 bases and J shed 3 bases, with 8 bases lying between them. The CDR3 consists of 12 residues. Germline CDR1 and CDR2: SNHLY and FYNNEI. CDR3 nucleotide sequence: TGTGCCAGCAGCCTGGGAGACTATGGCTACACCTTC. Translation: CASSLGDYGYTF. The full variable domain, with the rest looked up from reference TRBV2 and TRBJ1-2, is EPEVTQTPSHQVTQMGQEVILRCVPISNHLYFYWYRQILGQKVEFLVSFYNNEISEKSEIFDDQFSVERPDGSNFTLKIRSTKLEDSAMYFCASSLGDYGYTFGSGTRLTVV.

The gene calls are TRBV28 and TRBJ2-2; 9 bases are shared with TRBD1. Germline lookup yields CDR1 MDHEN and CDR2 SYDVKM. V lost 6 bases and J lost 5; bases outside the gene matches: 13. The CDR3 is made up of 17 amino acids. The CDR3 bases are TGTGCCAGCAGCCGGGGACAGGGTGGGGAGTGGACCGGGGAGCTGTTTTTT. It encodes CASSRGQGGEWTGELFF. Full variable domain (rest looked up from reference TRBV28 and TRBJ2-2): DVKVTQSSRYLVKRTGEKVFLECVQDMDHENMFWYRQDPGLGLRLIYFSYDVKMKEKGDIPEGYSVSREKKERFSLILESASTNQTSMYLCASSRGQGGEWTGELFFGEGSRLTVL.

The chain recombines TRBV7-9 with TRBJ1-1; D gene unclear. CDR3 length: 15 amino acids. Germline V gene sequence: CDR1 SEHNR, CDR2 FQNEAQ (reference sequence). The V and J ends lost 2 bases and 0 bases respectively, with 10 bases between them. CDR3 coding DNA: TGTGCCAGCAGCTTAAGAGACATCATGAACACTGAAGCTTTCTTT. Translation gives CASSLRDIMNTEAFF. Full variable domain (remainder filled in from reference TRBV7-9 and TRBJ1-1): DTGVSQNPRHKITKRGQNVTFRCDPISEHNRLYWYRQTLGQGPEFLTYFQNEAQLEKSRLLSDRFSAERPKGSFSTLEIQRTEQGDSAMYLCASSLRDIMNTEAFFGQGTRLTVV.